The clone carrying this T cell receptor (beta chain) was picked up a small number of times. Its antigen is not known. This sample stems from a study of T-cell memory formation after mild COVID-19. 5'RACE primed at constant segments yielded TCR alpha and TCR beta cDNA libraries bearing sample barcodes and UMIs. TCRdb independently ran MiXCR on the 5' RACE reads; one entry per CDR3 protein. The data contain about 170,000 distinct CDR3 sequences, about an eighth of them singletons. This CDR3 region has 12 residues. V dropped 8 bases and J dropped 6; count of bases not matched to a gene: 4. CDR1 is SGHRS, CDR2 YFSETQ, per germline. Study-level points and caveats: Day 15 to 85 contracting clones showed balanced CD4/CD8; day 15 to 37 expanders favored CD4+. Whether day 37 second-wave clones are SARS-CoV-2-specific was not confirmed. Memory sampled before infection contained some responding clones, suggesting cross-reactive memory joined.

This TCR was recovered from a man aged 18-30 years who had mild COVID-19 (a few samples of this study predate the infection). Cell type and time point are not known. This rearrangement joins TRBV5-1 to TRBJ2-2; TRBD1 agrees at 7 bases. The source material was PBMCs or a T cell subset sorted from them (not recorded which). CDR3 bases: TGCGCCAGTGGGACAGACTCCGGGGAGCTGTTTTTT. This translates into CASGTDSGELFF.